A selection of T cell receptor beta chains follows, all from one sample in a study of blood T cells in healthy people across ages. TCRdb recomputed calls from the 5' RACE reads with MiXCR, one row per CDR3 protein. Here the sample spans some 800,000 distinct CDR3 sequences, around a quarter being singletons. This same sample was also taken into another study, of T cells of mothers and their children.

The specimen was blood. All receptors come from a boy between 10 and 17 years old in good health. Each CDR3 is given with its conserved first and last residue. A D gene is named only where the DNA matches it firmly. Size is omitted from some rows. Given values are once, few, many or a class for expanded clones.

NA few TRBJ1-5 TRBV28 CASSLGGRSQPQHF TGTGCCAGCAGTTTAGGGGGTCGATCGCAGCCCCAGCATTTT
NA NA TRBJ2-7 TRBV12-3/TRBV12-4 CASSPDGGGDSSFSYEQYF TGTGCCAGCAGCCCCGATGGGGGGGGGGACAGTTCCTTCTCCTACGAGCAGTACTTC
NA few TRBJ1-2 TRBV28 CASTMGANYGYTF TGTGCCAGCACCATGGGGGCCAACTATGGCTACACCTTC
NA once TRBJ2-2 TRBV20-1 CSARGQEGSRSNTGELFF TGCAGTGCTAGAGGTCAGGAGGGCAGCAGGTCGAACACCGGGGAGCTGTTTTTT
NA NA TRBJ2-1 TRBV7-2 CASSLEAKGPNEQFF TGTGCCAGCAGCTTAGAGGCAAAGGGCCCCAATGAGCAGTTCTTC
TRBD2 few TRBJ2-5 TRBV7-2 CASRPRLAGQETQYF TGTGCCAGCAGGCCCCGACTAGCGGGACAAGAGACCCAGTACTTC
NA few TRBJ2-1 TRBV24-1 CATSDPIGPEQFF TGTGCCACCAGTGATCCGATAGGACCTGAGCAGTTCTTC
NA NA TRBJ1-1 TRBV7-2 CASSLVLPRQGNTEAFF TGTGCCAGCAGCTTAGTGCTTCCCCGCCAGGGGAACACTGAAGCTTTCTTT
TRBD1 few TRBJ2-5 TRBV29-1 CSVAPGTGLETQYF TGCAGCGTTGCTCCCGGGACAGGGTTGGAGACCCAGTACTTC
TRBD2 once TRBJ2-5 TRBV20-1 CSARDSGTSGGSQETQYF TGCAGTGCTAGAGATTCCGGGACTAGCGGGGGGTCCCAAGAGACCCAGTACTTC
NA NA TRBJ2-3 TRBV7-9 CASKRPDTQYF TGTGCCAGTAAACGGCCAGATACGCAGTATTTT
NA few TRBJ2-1 TRBV7-3 CASSAGHYNEQFF TGTGCCAGCAGCGCTGGTCATTACAATGAGCAGTTCTTC
NA once TRBJ2-1 TRBV18 CASVLDPYNEQFF TGTGCCAGTGTACTGGACCCCTACAATGAGCAGTTCTTC
TRBD2 few TRBJ2-1 TRBV6-1 CASSEARGGIRNYNEQFF TGTGCCAGCAGTGAAGCCCGGGGAGGGATTAGGAATTACAATGAGCAGTTCTTC
NA few TRBJ1-5 TRBV4-3 CASSQERYSNQPQHF TGCGCCAGCAGCCAAGAACGATATAGCAATCAGCCCCAGCATTTT
TRBD1 NA TRBJ2-1 TRBV14 CASSQDLWGQRSYNEQFF TGTGCCAGCAGCCAAGATCTGTGGGGACAGCGCTCCTACAATGAGCAGTTCTTC
TRBD2 NA TRBJ2-5 TRBV12-3/TRBV12-4 CASSFSGAETQYF TGTGCCAGCAGTTTTAGCGGGGCGGAGACCCAGTACTTC
NA NA TRBJ2-7 TRBV2 CASSVRPHYEQYF TGTGCCAGCAGTGTGCGGCCGCACTACGAGCAGTACTTC
NA NA TRBJ1-5 TRBV19 CASSMGGNNQPQHF TGTGCCAGTAGTATGGGTGGCAACAATCAGCCCCAGCATTTT
TRBD1 NA TRBJ2-1 TRBV7-9 CASSLLEGAGFF TGTGCCAGCAGCTTACTAGAGGGGGCTGGGTTCTTC
NA NA TRBJ2-6 TRBV28 CASSLQGISSGANVLTF TGTGCCAGCAGTTTACAGGGAATTAGCTCTGGGGCCAACGTCCTGACTTTC
NA NA TRBJ2-2 TRBV6-6 CASADPGELFF TGTGCCAGCGCGGACCCCGGGGAGCTGTTTTTT
TRBD2 few TRBJ2-7 TRBV6-2/TRBV6-3 CASSRRTLRGSYEQYF TGTGCCAGCAGCCGACGTACTTTGCGGGGGAGCTACGAGCAGTACTTC
NA NA TRBJ1-4 TRBV4-1 CASSQGRSPGNEKLFF TGCGCCAGCAGCCAAGGTCGATCGCCGGGCAATGAAAAACTGTTTTTT
NA NA TRBJ2-5 TRBV20-1 CSARHRVQETQYF TGCAGTGCTAGACACCGGGTCCAAGAGACCCAGTACTTC
TRBD1 NA TRBJ1-4 TRBV2 CASSEWDSLNEKLFF TGTGCCAGCAGTGAATGGGACAGCCTTAATGAAAAACTGTTTTTT
TRBD2 few TRBJ2-7 TRBV5-1 CASSLISGSINEQYF TGCGCCAGCAGCTTGATTAGCGGGAGTATAAACGAGCAGTACTTC
TRBD2 few TRBJ2-1 TRBV12-3/TRBV12-4 CASSQTSAGKYNEQFF TGTGCCAGCAGCCAGACTAGCGCCGGAAAATACAATGAGCAGTTCTTC
TRBD1 few TRBJ2-4 TRBV7-6 CASSPGQGLFGNIQYF TGTGCCAGCAGCCCGGGACAGGGGCTATTCGGAAACATTCAGTACTTC
TRBD2 few TRBJ2-3 TRBV4-3 CASSQDKVAGGEWDTQYF TGCGCCAGCAGCCAAGATAAAGTAGCGGGAGGGGAATGGGATACGCAGTATTTT
NA NA TRBJ1-4 TRBV6-5 CATALSANEKLFF TGTGCCACAGCACTTTCGGCTAATGAAAAGCTGTTTTTT
TRBD2 few TRBJ2-2 TRBV5-1 CASTSGRVANTGELFF TGCGCCAGCACCAGCGGGAGGGTAGCGAACACCGGGGAGCTGTTTTTT
NA few TRBJ1-5 TRBV18 CASSPGFGQPQHF TGTGCCAGCTCACCAGGTTTTGGTCAGCCCCAGCATTTT
NA NA TRBJ1-3 TRBV4-3 CASSQDHSFRNTIYF TGCGCCAGCAGCCAAGATCACAGCTTCCGAAACACCATATATTTT
TRBD1 NA TRBJ1-5 TRBV7-8 CASSLGQKNQPQHF TGTGCCAGCAGCTTGGGACAGAAGAATCAGCCCCAGCATTTT
NA NA TRBJ1-4 TRBV4-3 CASSHPGSDEKLFF TGCGCCAGCAGCCATCCAGGTTCGGATGAAAAACTGTTTTTT
NA NA TRBJ2-7 TRBV20-1 CSVPSGYEQYF TGCAGTGTTCCTTCAGGCTACGAGCAGTACTTC
TRBD2 NA TRBJ2-7 TRBV18 CASSFLSGGLSYEQYF TGTGCCAGCTCATTCCTTAGCGGGGGGCTCTCCTACGAGCAGTACTTC
TRBD1 few TRBJ2-7 TRBV5-5 CASSFSQWDRSSYEQYF TGTGCCAGCAGCTTTTCTCAGTGGGACAGGAGCTCCTACGAGCAGTACTTC
TRBD1 NA TRBJ1-4 TRBV29-1 CSVLTGNSNEKLFF TGCAGCGTCCTGACAGGGAATTCTAATGAAAAACTGTTTTTT